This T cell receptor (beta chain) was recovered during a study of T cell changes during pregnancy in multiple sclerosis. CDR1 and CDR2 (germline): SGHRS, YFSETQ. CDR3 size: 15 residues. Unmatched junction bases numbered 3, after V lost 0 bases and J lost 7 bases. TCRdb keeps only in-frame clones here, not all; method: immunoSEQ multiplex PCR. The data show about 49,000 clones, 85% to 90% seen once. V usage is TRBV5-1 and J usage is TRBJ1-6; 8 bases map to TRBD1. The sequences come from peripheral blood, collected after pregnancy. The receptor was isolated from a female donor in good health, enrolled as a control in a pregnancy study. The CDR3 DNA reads TGCGCCAGCAGCTTGGGGACAGGGATGAATTCACCCCTCCACTTT. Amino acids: CASSLGTGMNSPLHF.